The 30 T cell receptor beta chains below come from one sample, sequenced in a study of CD8 T cells in Susac syndrome. RNA in amounts of about 0.5 to 1 ug was reverse transcribed with random hexamers. MiXCR, run by TCRdb on the immunoSEQ multiplex PCR reads, gives a single entry per CDR3 protein. The sample shows about 300,000 distinct CDR3 sequences, 90% to 95% of them seen only once. The material sequenced was CD4+ T cells from PBMCs. Every receptor here comes from a human donor with multiple sclerosis.

This clonotype was detected once. The J gene is TRBJ2-6, the V gene TRBV4-1; D unclear. The germline gives CDR1 MGHRA, CDR2 YSYEKL. This CDR3 is built from 17 residues. Trimming shortened V by 1 base and J by 4 bases, and 14 bases separated the two germline ends. The CDR3 protein is CASSQGVLSAGANVLTF. DNA of the CDR3: TGCGCCAGCAGCCAAGGGGTCCTCTCTGCCGGGGCCAACGTCCTGACTTTC.

The gene calls are TRBV6-5 and TRBJ2-2; 8 bases agree with TRBD1. With 6 bases clipped from V and 5 bases from J, the junction kept 2 bases outside the gene matches. The CDR3 covers 13 residues. CDR1 is MNHEY and CDR2 is SVGAGI in the germline V gene. CDR3 sequence reads: CASSRTGTGELFF. In nucleotides, the CDR3 is TGTGCCAGCAGCCGGACAGGGACCGGGGAGCTGTTTTTT.

This clonotype was seen only once. V is TRBV6-2 or TRBV6-3 and J is TRBJ2-1, with 7 bases aligning to TRBD2. V lost 8 bases to trimming and J lost 7 bases; unmatched junction nucleotides: 5. Per the germline V gene, CDR1 is MNHEY and CDR2 is SVGEGT. This CDR3 spans 12 amino acids. CDR3 sequence reads: CASAGVWNEQFF. CDR3 sequence (DNA): TGTGCCAGCGCGGGAGTTTGGAATGAGCAGTTCTTC.

In its sample, this clonotype was seen once. The V call is TRBV7-9, the J call TRBJ2-7; 7 bases agree with TRBD1. This CDR3 region has 16 residues. Trimming cost V 5 bases and J 3 bases; bases outside gene matches: 13. Germline CDR1 SEHNR, CDR2 FQNEAQ (reference sequence). The CDR3 DNA sequence: TGTGCCAGCAGCAACCAGGGACAGATTAGAAACTACGAGCAGTACTTC. Protein sequence: CASSNQGQIRNYEQYF.

The chain couples TRBV5-1 to TRBJ1-1; D might be TRBD1 (5 bases). Germline V gene lookup returns CDR1 SGHRS and CDR2 YFSETQ. The CDR3 length is 16 residues. V was trimmed by 0 bases and J by 4 bases, leaving 16 bases between them. The CDR3 loop reads CASSLGQGRGATEAFF. The CDR3 coding sequence is TGCGCCAGCAGCTTGGGTCAGGGCCGAGGGGCCACTGAAGCTTTCTTT.

This clonotype was found once. DNA for the CDR3: TGTGCCAGCTCACGGGACAGGGTGCCCCAGTCTGACGAGCAGTACTTC. This sequence encodes CASSRDRVPQSDEQYF. The chain recombines TRBV18 with TRBJ2-7, with 9 nucleotides matching TRBD1. Germline trimming cut 4 bases from V and 5 bases from J; bases unmatched to any gene: 12. Germline-derived CDR1 and CDR2 are KGHSH and LQKENI. The CDR3 is made up of 16 amino acids.

The V call is TRBV6-2 or TRBV6-3, the J call TRBJ1-1, with TRBD1 as a possible D gene (5 bases). Germline V lookup: CDR1 MNHEY, CDR2 SVGEGT. The CDR3 covers 12 residues. Between the trimmed V and J ends, which lost 7 bases and 9 bases, there was a span of 15 bases. The CDR3 coding sequence is TGTGCCAGCACTTGGGGCGGGGAGAAAGCTTTCTTT. Its protein is CASTWGGEKAFF.

The rearrangement links TRBV6-1 to TRBJ1-5, with a weak D call TRBD1 (5 bases). The V end lost 8 bases, the J end lost 6 bases, and 17 bases lay between the germline ends. Germline-derived CDR1 and CDR2 are MNHNS and SASEGT. This CDR3 is 14 amino acids long. CDR3 sequence reads: CASQISGTPQPQHF. The CDR3 DNA is TGTGCCAGCCAGATATCAGGGACTCCTCAGCCCCAGCATTTT.

The chain combines TRBV4-3 with TRBJ2-1; D may be TRBD2 (5 bases). V lost 5 bases and J 6 bases, leaving 20 bases between the germline ends. Looked up from germline, CDR1 is LGHNA and CDR2 is YSLEER. The CDR3 totals 16 residues. Here the CDR3 reads CASSLRVDLFFNEQFF. The CDR3 DNA sequence: TGCGCCAGCAGCTTGCGGGTGGACTTATTCTTCAATGAGCAGTTCTTC.

The CDR3 loop is CSAAPEDQETQYF. DNA of the CDR3: TGCAGTGCTGCCCCGGAAGACCAAGAGACCCAGTACTTC. J is TRBJ2-5 and V is TRBV20-1; D remains ambiguous. The germline V and J ends were trimmed by 5 bases and 0 bases, with 10 bases remaining between them. The CDR3 is 13 amino acids. Per germline, CDR1 DFQATT and CDR2 SNEGSKA (reference sequence).

The rearrangement uses TRBV4-2 and TRBJ2-7; D might be TRBD2 (6 bases). Germline CDR1 LGHNA, CDR2 YNFKEQ. CDR3 length: 14 amino acids. Between the trimmed V and J ends, which lost 1 base and 10 bases, there was a span of 17 bases. This CDR3 is CASSQVDGTLNQYF. DNA of the CDR3: TGTGCCAGCAGCCAAGTTGACGGGACTCTCAATCAGTACTTC.

The rearrangement joins TRBV29-1 to TRBJ2-7; 9 nucleotides line up with TRBD2. The CDR3 totals 14 residues. Trimming removed 7 bases from V and 4 bases from J; junction bases left unmatched: 11. Germline loops: CDR1 SQVTM, CDR2 ANQGSEA. This CDR3 is CSATKREAPYEQYF. The CDR3 DNA reads TGCAGCGCCACTAAGCGGGAGGCCCCATACGAGCAGTACTTC.

The chain couples TRBV29-1 to TRBJ1-2; TRBD1 is a possible D gene (6 bases). Germline CDR1 SQVTM, CDR2 ANQGSEA. The CDR3 totals 15 residues. The V and J ends lost 6 bases and 0 bases respectively, with 17 bases between them. The CDR3 nucleotides read TGCAGCGTCGAGGGAGGGGGGGAATCTAACTATGGCTACACCTTC. It yields the protein CSVEGGGESNYGYTF.

V is TRBV7-9 and J is TRBJ2-3; TRBD2 aligns across 12 bases. CDR1 is SEHNR and CDR2 is FQNEAQ in the germline V gene (reference sequence). The CDR3 is 18 amino acids. V lost 2 bases to trimming and J lost 5 bases; unmatched junction nucleotides: 11. CDR3 in amino acids: CASSLTELAGGVGDTQYF. In DNA form, the CDR3 reads TGTGCCAGCAGCTTAACCGAACTAGCGGGGGGAGTCGGAGATACGCAGTATTTT. The full variable domain, in which reference TRBV7-9 and TRBJ2-3 provide the parts outside the CDR3, is DTGVSQNPRHKITKRGQNVTFRCDPISEHNRLYWYRQTLGQGPEFLTYFQNEAQLEKSRLLSDRFSAERPKGSFSTLEIQRTEQGDSAMYLCASSLTELAGGVGDTQYFGPGTRLTVL.

The rearrangement links TRBV30 to TRBJ1-2; the D is unclear. Per the germline V gene, CDR1 is GTSNPN and CDR2 is SVGIG (reference sequence). This CDR3 is 13 amino acids long. V dropped 7 bases and J dropped 2 bases, with 14 bases sitting between them. CDR3 in DNA: TGTGCCTCCACAGCCATCCTGAACTATGGCTACACCTTC. It is translated as CASTAILNYGYTF.

This clonotype has only one observation. This sequence joins TRBV6-1 and TRBJ2-7; D not resolved. V lost 6 bases, J lost 0 bases, and 18 bases lay in between. There are 16 residues in the CDR3. Germline assignment: CDR1 MNHNS and CDR2 SASEGT. This CDR3 reads CASRLSAPPSSYEQYF. DNA of the CDR3: TGTGCCAGCAGGCTATCCGCTCCCCCCAGCTCCTACGAGCAGTACTTC.

The chain employs TRBV5-1 and TRBJ1-1, with a tentative D call TRBD1 (6 bases). Germline CDR1 and CDR2: SGHRS and YFSETQ. The V and J ends lost 4 bases and 1 base respectively, with 11 bases between them. The CDR3 runs 14 residues. CDR3 in amino acids: CASSQDSTNTEAFF. In DNA, the CDR3 is TGCGCCAGCAGCCAGGACAGCACGAACACTGAAGCTTTCTTT.

The V and J genes are TRBV29-1 and TRBJ2-4; D may be TRBD1 (5 bases). There are 17 residues in the CDR3. Germline assignment: CDR1 SQVTM and CDR2 ANQGSEA. Trimming cost V 5 bases and J 8 bases, with 28 bases left between them. The CDR3 sequence: CSVRILDTNGIKDIQYF. The CDR3 DNA reads TGCAGCGTTAGAATCTTGGACACGAATGGAATAAAGGACATTCAGTACTTC.

The V and J genes are TRBV6-2 or TRBV6-3 and TRBJ2-7; maybe TRBD1 (6 bases). Trimming removed 6 bases at V and 0 bases at J, with 15 bases between. The CDR3 has 15 residues. Germline V gene sequence: CDR1 MNHEY, CDR2 SVGEGT. For the CDR3, the DNA is TGTGCCAGCAGCCACAGGGAAACGAGCTCCTACGAGCAGTACTTC. This sequence encodes CASSHRETSSYEQYF.

The chain links TRBV6-1 to TRBJ1-2, with 10 nucleotides matching TRBD1. CDR3 length: 15 amino acids. Germline V gene lookup returns CDR1 MNHNS and CDR2 SASEGT. Unmatched junction bases numbered 7, after V lost 2 bases and J lost 7 bases. This CDR3 reads CASSEKRTGGPGYTF. CDR3 DNA sequence: TGTGCCAGCAGTGAAAAGAGGACAGGGGGTCCTGGCTACACCTTC.

This sequence joins TRBV4-2 and TRBJ2-5; 10 bases agree with TRBD2. Trimming took 2 bases from V and 5 from J; bases not matched to a gene: 5. The germline CDR1 and CDR2 sequences are LGHNA and YNFKEQ. The CDR3 runs to 15 residues. The CDR3 is CASSQILAGRETQYF. The CDR3 DNA reads as TGTGCCAGCAGCCAAATACTAGCGGGACGGGAGACCCAGTACTTC.

V and J are TRBV19 and TRBJ2-1; 7 positions agree with TRBD2. Germline assignment: CDR1 LNHDA and CDR2 SQIVND (reference sequence). V lost 6 bases to trimming and J lost 3 bases; unmatched junction nucleotides: 17. CDR3 size: 18 residues. The DNA of the CDR3 is TGTGCCAGTAGCGTTAGCGGGCCGTCCTTTGTCCTCTACAATGAGCAGTTCTTC. It codes for CASSVSGPSFVLYNEQFF.

The rearrangement links TRBV27 to TRBJ1-1; the D is unclear. Germline V lookup: CDR1 MNHEY, CDR2 SMNVEV (reference sequence). The CDR3 is 15 residues long. Trimming took off 4 bases at V and 0 bases at J, with 12 bases between the two ends. The CDR3 protein is CASSWTSSLNTEAFF. The CDR3 DNA is TGTGCCAGCAGTTGGACCTCGAGTTTGAACACTGAAGCTTTCTTT.

The chain recombines TRBV29-1 with TRBJ2-7, with D perhaps matching TRBD1 (6 bases). The V and J ends lost 4 bases and 5 bases respectively, with 15 bases between them. Germline values: CDR1 SQVTM, CDR2 ANQGSEA. This CDR3 contains 13 residues. In DNA, the CDR3 is TGCAGCGTTGCAGTGACAGGAGGCGACGAGCAGTACTTC. Protein: CSVAVTGGDEQYF.

The chain combines TRBV20-1 with TRBJ2-3; D is uncertain. The germline CDR1 and CDR2 sequences are DFQATT and SNEGSKA (reference sequence). This CDR3 contains 15 residues. The V gene lost 1 base and the J gene lost 2 bases, with 13 bases spanning the gap. The CDR3 bases are TGCAGTGCTAGAGGGGGTTGGCTTTACACAGATACGCAGTATTTT. As protein: CSARGGWLYTDTQYF.

The chain recombines TRBV7-9 with TRBJ2-1; tentatively, D is TRBD1 or TRBD2 (5 bases each). This CDR3 has 15 amino acids. Looked up from germline, CDR1 is SEHNR and CDR2 is FQNEAQ (reference sequence). V shed 6 bases and J shed 2 bases, with 14 bases lying between them. CDR3 sequence: CASRSRGTPYNEQFF. The CDR3 coding sequence is TGTGCCAGCAGGTCACGTGGGACGCCCTACAATGAGCAGTTCTTC.

The gene calls are TRBV11-3 and TRBJ2-7; the D gene is possibly TRBD1 (5 bases). The CDR3 is 16 amino acids. CDR1 is SGHNT, CDR2 YENEEA, per germline. Trimming shortened V by 5 bases and J by 0 bases, and 17 bases separated the two germline ends. The CDR3 nucleotides read TGTGCCAGCAGCCCACAGGACCGCCATGGCTCCTACGAGCAGTACTTC. As protein: CASSPQDRHGSYEQYF.

The V and J genes are TRBV3-1 and TRBJ2-2, with no clear D. This CDR3 contains 13 residues. Germline CDR1 is LGHDT and CDR2 is YNNKEL (reference sequence). V lost 1 base and J 5 bases, leaving 5 bases between the germline ends. This CDR3 is CASSQGGTGELFF. The CDR3 region has the DNA TGTGCCAGCAGCCAAGGGGGTACCGGGGAGCTGTTTTTT.

The chain combines TRBV7-9 with TRBJ2-5, with D possibly TRBD1 on 5 matching bases. The V and J ends lost 1 base and 4 bases respectively, with 13 bases between them. The CDR3 length is 15 residues. Germline V gives CDR1 SEHNR, CDR2 FQNEAQ (reference sequence). In DNA form, the CDR3 reads TGTGCCAGCAGCTTAGTCTCAGGGCGGAGAGAGACCCAGTACTTC. Translated, it gives CASSLVSGRRETQYF.

The chain employs TRBV6-2 or TRBV6-3 and TRBJ2-7; a possible D gene is TRBD1 (6 bases). Germline loops: CDR1 MNHEY, CDR2 SVGEGT. The V gene lost 3 bases and the J gene lost 3 bases, with 12 bases spanning the gap. CDR3 length equals 14 residues. For the CDR3, the DNA is TGTGCCAGCAGTTATAATCAGGGGAACTACGAGCAGTACTTC. Its protein is CASSYNQGNYEQYF.